These 5 T cell receptor beta chains were sequenced from one sample in a study of cytomegalovirus exposure and HLA in healthy donors. PCR primers comprised 60 Vbeta and 13 Jbeta primers. Only in-frame clones appear in the TCRdb table, and some are missing; sequencing was by immunoSEQ multiplex PCR. The table gives about 160,000 clones; the top ten clones make up roughly 1.6% of it. Sequenced sample: PBMCs. These receptor sequences come from a woman aged 45-60 years in good health and CMV-seronegative.

V and J are TRBV7-3 and TRBJ2-1; D gene unclear. This CDR3 spans 13 amino acids. Trimming left V 2 bases short and J 4 bases short, with 6 bases between. In germline, CDR1 is SGHTA, CDR2 FQGTGA. In DNA, the CDR3 is TGTGCCAGCAGCTTACCCCCGTACAATGAGCAGTTCTTC. This translates into CASSLPPYNEQFF.

V is TRBV2 and J is TRBJ1-5, with TRBD1 as a possible D gene (5 bases). Germline CDR1 reads SNHLY; CDR2 reads FYNNEI. CDR3 size: 13 residues. With 11 bases removed from V and 0 bases from J, the gap between germline ends came to 11 bases. The CDR3 loop reads CAVQRGSNQPQHF. The CDR3 coding sequence is TGTGCCGTTCAAAGGGGTAGCAATCAGCCCCAGCATTTT.

Regarding this clone: One end of the junction is discordant with germline, which a read error may explain. The CDR3: CASTGGIFSTDTQYF. CDR3 nucleotides: TGTGCTAGCACAGGGGGCATTTTCAGCACAGATACGCAGTATTTT. This chain joins TRBV6-1 and TRBJ2-3, with 9 bases lining up with TRBD1. Germline CDR1 reads MNHNS; CDR2 reads SASEGT. The CDR3 covers 15 residues.

The chain employs TRBV6-1 and TRBJ1-6; no definite D call. Trimming took 3 bases from V and 12 from J, leaving 15 bases between them. Germline assignment: CDR1 MNHNS and CDR2 SASEGT. The CDR3 has 14 amino acids. This CDR3 reads CASSDIQALGPLHF. In nucleotides, the CDR3 is TGTGCCAGCAGTGACATCCAGGCCCTGGGACCCCTCCACTTT.

The chain recombines TRBV4-3 with TRBJ2-7, with 8 bases fitting TRBD2. Germline loops: CDR1 LGHNA, CDR2 YSLEER. J gave up 4 bases and V 3 bases, and 5 bases lay outside the gene matches. This CDR3 contains 14 residues. CDR3 nucleotides: TGCGCCAGCAGCCAGGCAGTAGCGGGATACGAGCAGTACTTC. Protein product: CASSQAVAGYEQYF.